This is a list of T cell receptor beta chains from one sample in a study of T cell responses to AZD1222 COVID-19 vaccine. The table came from immunoSEQ multiplex PCR; TCRdb's copy has only in-frame clones and leaves some out. The table lists roughly 140,000 clones, about 90% of them singletons. The sequencing here drew on peripheral blood, taken on day 0 of AZD1222 vaccination. All receptors come from an adult in good health. The CDR3 runs from the conserved cysteine through the conserved F or W. A D gene is named only where the DNA matches it firmly. Size tells how often a clone was seen (once, few, many) or the class of an expanded clone, and some rows leave it out.

len: 13
j_gene: TRBJ2-3
abundance: NA
d_gene: NA
v_gene: TRBV30
CDR3aa: CAGRLPGTDTQYF
CDR3nt: TGTGCTGGGAGGCTCCCGGGGACAGATACGCAGTATTTT

len: 16
j_gene: TRBJ2-7
abundance: NA
d_gene: TRBD2
v_gene: TRBV5-8
CDR3aa: CASSLALSSGFYEQYF
CDR3nt: TGTGCCAGCAGCTTGGCCTTGTCTAGCGGGTTCTACGAGCAGTACTTC

len: 12
j_gene: TRBJ2-1
abundance: NA
d_gene: NA
v_gene: TRBV28
CDR3aa: CASSSARNEQFF
CDR3nt: TGTGCCAGCAGTTCGGCTAGGAATGAGCAGTTCTTC

len: 12
j_gene: TRBJ1-1
abundance: NA
d_gene: NA
v_gene: TRBV28
CDR3aa: CASSSGGNEAFF
CDR3nt: TGTGCCAGCTCATCGGGGGGGAATGAAGCTTTCTTT

len: 16
j_gene: TRBJ2-1
abundance: NA
d_gene: NA
v_gene: TRBV7-2
CDR3aa: CASSLGRPTSYNEQFF
CDR3nt: TGTGCCAGCAGCCTAGGTAGGCCCACCTCCTACAATGAGCAGTTCTTC

len: 13
j_gene: TRBJ1-5
abundance: NA
d_gene: NA
v_gene: TRBV27
CDR3aa: CASSFNFDQPQHF
CDR3nt: TGTGCCAGCAGTTTTAATTTTGATCAGCCCCAGCATTTT

len: 15
j_gene: TRBJ2-1
abundance: NA
d_gene: NA
v_gene: TRBV24-1
CDR3aa: CATSDPRTRYNEQFF
CDR3nt: TGTGCCACCAGTGACCCCCGGACTCGCTACAATGAGCAGTTCTTC

len: 15
j_gene: TRBJ1-5
abundance: NA
d_gene: TRBD1
v_gene: TRBV7-2
CDR3aa: CASRRTGGGGQPQHF
CDR3nt: TGTGCCAGCAGACGCACAGGGGGGGGAGGTCAGCCCCAGCATTTT

len: 13
j_gene: TRBJ1-5
abundance: NA
d_gene: NA
v_gene: TRBV4-1
CDR3aa: CASSFQWNQPQHF
CDR3nt: TGCGCCAGCAGCTTCCAGTGGAATCAGCCCCAGCATTTT

len: 16
j_gene: TRBJ1-2
abundance: NA
d_gene: TRBD1
v_gene: TRBV5-6
CDR3aa: CASSLPRQGPSYGYTF
CDR3nt: TGTGCCAGCAGCTTACCTCGACAGGGGCCGTCCTATGGCTACACCTTC

len: 15
j_gene: TRBJ1-6
abundance: NA
d_gene: NA
v_gene: TRBV6-6
CDR3aa: CASSPRGSYNSPLHF
CDR3nt: TGTGCCAGCAGTCCCCGGGGCTCCTATAATTCACCCCTCCACTTT

len: 14
j_gene: TRBJ1-5
abundance: few
d_gene: NA
v_gene: TRBV28
CDR3aa: CASNQRGLDQPQHF
CDR3nt: TGTGCCAGCAACCAAAGGGGGTTAGATCAGCCCCAGCATTTT

len: 13
j_gene: TRBJ1-1
abundance: NA
d_gene: TRBD1
v_gene: TRBV5-1
CDR3aa: CASSTQGDTEAFF
CDR3nt: TGCGCCAGCAGCACACAGGGGGACACTGAAGCTTTCTTT

len: 16
j_gene: TRBJ2-7
abundance: NA
d_gene: TRBD2
v_gene: TRBV19
CDR3aa: CASSSHTSGSTHEQYF
CDR3nt: TGTGCCAGTAGTAGTCACACTAGCGGGAGCACCCACGAGCAGTACTTC

len: 13
j_gene: TRBJ2-7
abundance: NA
d_gene: NA
v_gene: TRBV27
CDR3aa: CASSLVLGYEQYF
CDR3nt: TGTGCCAGCAGTTTAGTCCTGGGCTACGAGCAGTACTTC

len: 13
j_gene: TRBJ1-4
abundance: NA
d_gene: NA
v_gene: TRBV19
CDR3aa: CASPTPGGEKLFF
CDR3nt: TGTGCCAGCCCCACCCCAGGTGGTGAAAAACTGTTTTTT